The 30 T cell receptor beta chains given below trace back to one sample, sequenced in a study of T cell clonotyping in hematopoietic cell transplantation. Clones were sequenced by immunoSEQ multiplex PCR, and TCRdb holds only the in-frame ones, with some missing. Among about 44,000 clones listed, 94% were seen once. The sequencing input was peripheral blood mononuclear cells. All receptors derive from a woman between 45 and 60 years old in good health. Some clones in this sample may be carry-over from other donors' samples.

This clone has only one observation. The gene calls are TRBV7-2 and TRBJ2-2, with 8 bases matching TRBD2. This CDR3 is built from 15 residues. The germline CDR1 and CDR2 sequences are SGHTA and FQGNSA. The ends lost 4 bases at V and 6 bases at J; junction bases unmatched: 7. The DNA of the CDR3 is TGTGCCAGCAGCTCAACAGCGGGGGAGGCCGGGGAGCTGTTTTTT. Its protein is CASSSTAGEAGELFF.

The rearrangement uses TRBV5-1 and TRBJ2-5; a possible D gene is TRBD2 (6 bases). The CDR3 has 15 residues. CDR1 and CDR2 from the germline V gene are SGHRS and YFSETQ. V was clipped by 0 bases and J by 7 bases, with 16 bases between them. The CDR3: CASSLGLARGGTQYF. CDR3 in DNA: TGCGCCAGCAGCTTGGGCCTAGCGCGGGGCGGGACCCAGTACTTC.

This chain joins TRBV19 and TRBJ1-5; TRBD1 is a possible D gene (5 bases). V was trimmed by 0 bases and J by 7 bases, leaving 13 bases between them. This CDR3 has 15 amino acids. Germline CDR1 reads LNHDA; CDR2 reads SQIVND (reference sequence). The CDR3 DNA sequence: TGTGCCAGTAGTATAGAGGGGCAGGGAAGGCAGCCCCAGCATTTT. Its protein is CASSIEGQGRQPQHF.

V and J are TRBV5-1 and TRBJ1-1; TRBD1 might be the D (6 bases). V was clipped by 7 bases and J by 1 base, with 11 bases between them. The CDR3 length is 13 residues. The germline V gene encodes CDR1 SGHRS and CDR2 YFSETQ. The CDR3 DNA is TGCGCCAGCGCTAAAGGGGGGAACACTGAAGCTTTCTTT. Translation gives CASAKGGNTEAFF.

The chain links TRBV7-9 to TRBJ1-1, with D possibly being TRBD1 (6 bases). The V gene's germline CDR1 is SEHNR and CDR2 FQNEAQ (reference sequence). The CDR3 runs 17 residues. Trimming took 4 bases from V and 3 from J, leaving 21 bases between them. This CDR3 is CASSSHPVPGADTEAFF. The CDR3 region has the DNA TGTGCCAGCAGCTCACATCCGGTACCGGGGGCCGACACTGAAGCTTTCTTT.

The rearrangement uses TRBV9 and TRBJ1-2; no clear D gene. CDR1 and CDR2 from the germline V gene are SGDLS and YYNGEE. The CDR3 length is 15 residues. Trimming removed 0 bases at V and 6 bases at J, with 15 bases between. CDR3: CASSVGDMTYDGYTF. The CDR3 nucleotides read TGTGCCAGCAGCGTAGGAGACATGACATATGATGGCTACACCTTC.

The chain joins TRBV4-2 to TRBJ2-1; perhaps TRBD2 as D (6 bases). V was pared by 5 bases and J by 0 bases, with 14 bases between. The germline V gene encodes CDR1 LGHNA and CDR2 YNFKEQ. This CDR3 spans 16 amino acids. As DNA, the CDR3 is TGTGCCAGCAGCAAAGGGGCGGGGAACTCCTACAATGAGCAGTTCTTC. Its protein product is CASSKGAGNSYNEQFF.

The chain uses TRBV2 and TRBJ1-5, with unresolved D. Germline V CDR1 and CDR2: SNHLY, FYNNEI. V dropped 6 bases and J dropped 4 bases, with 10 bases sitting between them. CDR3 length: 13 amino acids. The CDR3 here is CASRVGSNQPQHF. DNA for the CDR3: TGTGCCAGCAGAGTGGGGTCAAATCAGCCCCAGCATTTT.

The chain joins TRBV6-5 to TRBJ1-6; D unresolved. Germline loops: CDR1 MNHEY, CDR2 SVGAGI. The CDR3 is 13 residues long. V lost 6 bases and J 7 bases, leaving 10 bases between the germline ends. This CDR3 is CASSLGENSPLHF. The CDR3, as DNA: TGTGCCAGCAGCCTGGGTGAGAATTCACCCCTCCACTTT.

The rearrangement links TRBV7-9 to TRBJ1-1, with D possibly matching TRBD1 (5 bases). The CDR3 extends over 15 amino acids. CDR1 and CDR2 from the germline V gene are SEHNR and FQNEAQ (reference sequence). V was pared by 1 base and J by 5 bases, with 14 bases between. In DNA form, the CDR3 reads TGTGCCAGCAGCTTAGGGGCAGGGCGGAGGACTGAAGCTTTCTTT. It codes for CASSLGAGRRTEAFF.

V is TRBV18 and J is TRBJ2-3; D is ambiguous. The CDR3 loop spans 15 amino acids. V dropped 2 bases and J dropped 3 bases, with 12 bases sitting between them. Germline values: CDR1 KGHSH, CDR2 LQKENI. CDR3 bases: TGTGCCAGCTCACCAGGGTTGATCTGGACAGATACGCAGTATTTT. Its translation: CASSPGLIWTDTQYF.

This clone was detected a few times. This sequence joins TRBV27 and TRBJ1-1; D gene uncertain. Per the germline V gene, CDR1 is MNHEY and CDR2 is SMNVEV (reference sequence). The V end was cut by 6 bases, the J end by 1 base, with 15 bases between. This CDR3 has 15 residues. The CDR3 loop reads CASRRTGLGNTEAFF. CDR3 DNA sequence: TGTGCCAGCAGGCGGACGGGTTTGGGGAACACTGAAGCTTTCTTT.

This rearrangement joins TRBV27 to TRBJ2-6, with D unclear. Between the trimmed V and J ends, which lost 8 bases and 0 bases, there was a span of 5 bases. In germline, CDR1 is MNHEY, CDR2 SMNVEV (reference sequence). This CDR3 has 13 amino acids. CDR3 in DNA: TGTGCCAGCGGGGACTCTGGGGCCAACGTCCTGACTTTC. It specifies CASGDSGANVLTF. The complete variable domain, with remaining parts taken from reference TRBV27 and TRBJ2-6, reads EAQVTQNPRYLITVTGKKLTVTCSQNMNHEYMSWYRQDPGLGLRQIYYSMNVEVTDKGDVPEGYKVSRKEKRNFPLILESPSPNQTSLYFCASGDSGANVLTFGAGSRLTVL.

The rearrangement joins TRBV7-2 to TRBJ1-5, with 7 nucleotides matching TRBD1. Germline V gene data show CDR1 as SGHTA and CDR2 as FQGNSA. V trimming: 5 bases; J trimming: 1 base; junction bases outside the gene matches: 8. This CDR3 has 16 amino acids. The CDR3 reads CASSTRQGKSNQPQHF. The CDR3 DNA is TGTGCCAGCAGCACCAGACAGGGAAAGAGCAATCAGCCCCAGCATTTT.

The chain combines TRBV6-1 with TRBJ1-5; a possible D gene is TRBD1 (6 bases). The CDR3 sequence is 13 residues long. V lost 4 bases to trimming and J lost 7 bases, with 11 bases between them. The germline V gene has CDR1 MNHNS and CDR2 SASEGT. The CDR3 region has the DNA TGTGCCAGCAGTGGACGACAGGTCCAGCCCCAGCATTTT. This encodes CASSGRQVQPQHF.

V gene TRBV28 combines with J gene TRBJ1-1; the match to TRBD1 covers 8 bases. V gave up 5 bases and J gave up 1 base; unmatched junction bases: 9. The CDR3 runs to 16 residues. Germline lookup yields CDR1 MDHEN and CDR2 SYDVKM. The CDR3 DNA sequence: TGTGCCAGCAGTCCCGGGACAGGAGTAAGGAACACTGAAGCTTTCTTT. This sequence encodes CASSPGTGVRNTEAFF.

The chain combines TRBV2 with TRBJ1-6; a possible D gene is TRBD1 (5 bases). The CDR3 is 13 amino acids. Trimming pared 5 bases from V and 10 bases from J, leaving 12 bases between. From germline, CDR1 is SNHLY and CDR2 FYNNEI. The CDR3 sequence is CASSSGFRSPLHF. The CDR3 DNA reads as TGTGCCAGCAGTTCAGGGTTTAGGTCACCCCTCCACTTT. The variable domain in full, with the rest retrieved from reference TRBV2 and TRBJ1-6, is EPEVTQTPSHQVTQMGQEVILRCVPISNHLYFYWYRQILGQKVEFLVSFYNNEISEKSEIFDDQFSVERPDGSNFTLKIRSTKLEDSAMYFCASSSGFRSPLHFGNGTRLTVT.

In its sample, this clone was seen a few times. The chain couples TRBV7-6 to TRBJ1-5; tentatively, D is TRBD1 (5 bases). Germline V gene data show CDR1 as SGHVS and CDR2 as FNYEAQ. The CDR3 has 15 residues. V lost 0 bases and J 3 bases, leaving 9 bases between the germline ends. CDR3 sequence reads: CASSLAWGPNQPQHF. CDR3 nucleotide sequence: TGTGCCAGCAGCTTAGCATGGGGCCCCAATCAGCCCCAGCATTTT. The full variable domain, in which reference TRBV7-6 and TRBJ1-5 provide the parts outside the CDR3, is GAGVSQSPRYKVTKRGQDVALRCDPISGHVSLYWYRQALGQGPEFLTYFNYEAQQDKSGLPNDRFSAERPEGSISTLTIQRTEQRDSAMYRCASSLAWGPNQPQHFGDGTRLSIL.

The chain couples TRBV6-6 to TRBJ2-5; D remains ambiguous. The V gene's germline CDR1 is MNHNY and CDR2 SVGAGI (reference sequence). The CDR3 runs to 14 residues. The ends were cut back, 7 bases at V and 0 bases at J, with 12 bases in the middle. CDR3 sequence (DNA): TGTGCCAGCACCCCGCAATCGGACCAAGAGACCCAGTACTTC. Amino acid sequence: CASTPQSDQETQYF.

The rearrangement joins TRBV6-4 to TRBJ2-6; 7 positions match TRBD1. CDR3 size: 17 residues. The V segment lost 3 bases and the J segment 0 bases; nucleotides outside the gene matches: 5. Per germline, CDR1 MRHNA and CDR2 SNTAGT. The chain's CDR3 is CASSESGDSSGANVLTF. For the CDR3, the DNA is TGTGCCAGCAGTGAATCAGGGGACAGCTCTGGGGCCAACGTCCTGACTTTC.

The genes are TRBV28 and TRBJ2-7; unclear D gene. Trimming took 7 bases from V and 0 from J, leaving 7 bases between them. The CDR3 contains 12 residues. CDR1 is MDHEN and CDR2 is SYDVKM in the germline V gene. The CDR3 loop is CASTKSSYEQYF. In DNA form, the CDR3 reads TGTGCCAGCACAAAAAGCTCCTACGAGCAGTACTTC.

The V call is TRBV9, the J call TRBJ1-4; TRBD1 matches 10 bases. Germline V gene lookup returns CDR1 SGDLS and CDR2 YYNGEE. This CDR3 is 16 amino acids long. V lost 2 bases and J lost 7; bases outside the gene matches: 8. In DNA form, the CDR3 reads TGTGCCAGCAGCGTCAGACAGGGGGCAGGGAGTGAAAAACTGTTTTTT. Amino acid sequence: CASSVRQGAGSEKLFF.

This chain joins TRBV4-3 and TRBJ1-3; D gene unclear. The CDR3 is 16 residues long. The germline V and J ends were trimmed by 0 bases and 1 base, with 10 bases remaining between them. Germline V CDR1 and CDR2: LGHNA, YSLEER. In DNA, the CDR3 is TGCGCCAGCAGCCAAGATACGGGAGTGTCTGGAAACACCATATATTTT. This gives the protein CASSQDTGVSGNTIYF.

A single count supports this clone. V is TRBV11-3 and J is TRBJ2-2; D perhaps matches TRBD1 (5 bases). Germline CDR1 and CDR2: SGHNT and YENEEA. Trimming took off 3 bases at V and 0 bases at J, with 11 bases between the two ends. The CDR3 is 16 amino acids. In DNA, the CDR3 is TGTGCCAGCAGCTTGGTGACAGCTGCGAACACCGGGGAGCTGTTTTTT. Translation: CASSLVTAANTGELFF.

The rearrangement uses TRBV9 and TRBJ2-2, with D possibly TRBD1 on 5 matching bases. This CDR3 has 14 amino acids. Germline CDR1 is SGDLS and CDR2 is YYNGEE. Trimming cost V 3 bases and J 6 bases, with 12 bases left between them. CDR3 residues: CASSAKAGSGELFF. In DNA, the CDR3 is TGTGCCAGCAGCGCCAAAGCAGGGTCCGGGGAGCTGTTTTTT.

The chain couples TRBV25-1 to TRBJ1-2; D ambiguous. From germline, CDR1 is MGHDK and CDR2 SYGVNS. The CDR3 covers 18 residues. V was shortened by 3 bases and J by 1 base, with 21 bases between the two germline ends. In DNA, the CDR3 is TGTGCCAGCAGTGACCCGGGTGGCCCCCCGTCCGATAACTATGGCTACACCTTC. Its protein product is CASSDPGGPPSDNYGYTF.

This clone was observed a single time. The CDR3 DNA sequence: TGTGCCAGCAGTGAAGCGCTTCAGCGCGCTGAAGCTTTCTTT. This sequence encodes CASSEALQRAEAFF. This chain joins TRBV6-1 and TRBJ1-1; D remains ambiguous. This CDR3 contains 14 residues. V lost 0 bases and J 6 bases, leaving 11 bases between the germline ends. Germline CDR1 MNHNS, CDR2 SASEGT.

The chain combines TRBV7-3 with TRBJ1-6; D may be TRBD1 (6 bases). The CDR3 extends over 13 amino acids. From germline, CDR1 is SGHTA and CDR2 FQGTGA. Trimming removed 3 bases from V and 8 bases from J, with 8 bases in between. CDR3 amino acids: CASSLNRDSPLHF. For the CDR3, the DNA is TGTGCCAGCAGCTTGAACAGGGATTCACCCCTCCACTTT.

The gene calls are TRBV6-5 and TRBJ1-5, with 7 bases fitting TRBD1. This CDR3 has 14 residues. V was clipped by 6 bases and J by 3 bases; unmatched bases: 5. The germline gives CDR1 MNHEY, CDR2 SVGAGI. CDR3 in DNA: TGTGCCAGCAGCCGCGAGGGGGCCAATCAGCCCCAGCATTTT. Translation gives CASSREGANQPQHF.

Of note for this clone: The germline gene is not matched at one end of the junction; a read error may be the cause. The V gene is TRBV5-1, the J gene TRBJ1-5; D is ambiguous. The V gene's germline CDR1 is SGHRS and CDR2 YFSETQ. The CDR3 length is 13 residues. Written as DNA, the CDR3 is TGCGCCAGCAGGTTGGGCGGCAATCAGCCCCAGCATTTT. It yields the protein CASRLGGNQPQHF.